Below are 15 T cell receptor beta chains sequenced from a single sample in a study of cytomegalovirus exposure and HLA in healthy donors listed by TCRdb under 2017. Preparation of the library involved the immunoSEQ multiplex PCR assay. For the multiplex PCR, a mixture combining 60 forward primers for TCR Vbeta segments and 13 reverse primers for TCR Jbeta segments was used. TCRdb mirrors the immuneACCESS table, restricted to in-frame sequences. Some clones are absent from its copies; in checked studies, under half trace to an unresolved V gene, and the reason for the others is unknown. A total of tens of thousands of clones appear in this sample, about 73% of them only once. Of the sample, 3.5% to 5.5% falls within the top ten clones. The source material was PBMCs. These receptors came from a woman between 35 and 50 years old in good health and CMV-seropositive.

The chain employs TRBV28 and TRBJ2-7; a possible D gene is TRBD1 (6 bases). The germline CDR1 and CDR2 sequences are MDHEN and SYDVKM. Trimming stripped 5 bases from V and 7 bases from J, with 18 bases between. This CDR3 region has 14 residues. CDR3 coding DNA: TGTGCCAGCAGTCCCGTCGGACAGTCCCGTGAGCAGTACTTC. This translates into CASSPVGQSREQYF.

As regards this clone: One end of the junction does not line up with germline, which may come from a read error. CDR3 loop: CAGRLAGSLEQYF. The CDR3 DNA reads as TGTGCCGGCAGACTAGCGGGATCACTGGAGCAGTACTTC. The chain recombines TRBV5-4 with TRBJ2-7, with 11 bases lining up with TRBD2. Germline V gene sequence: CDR1 SGHNT, CDR2 YYREEE (reference sequence). The CDR3 spans 13 residues.

V is TRBV7-9 and J is TRBJ2-3, with D possibly TRBD1 on 5 matching bases. CDR1 and CDR2 (germline): SEHNR, FQNEAQ (reference sequence). Trimming left V 4 bases short and J 1 base short, with 9 bases between. The CDR3 totals 14 residues. This CDR3 is CASSSQGGTDTQYF. CDR3 in DNA: TGTGCCAGCAGCTCTCAAGGGGGCACAGATACGCAGTATTTT.

The V gene is TRBV7-9, the J gene TRBJ2-3; D is undetermined. Trimming took 6 bases from V and 0 from J, leaving 16 bases between them. This CDR3 region has 16 residues. The germline CDR1 and CDR2 sequences are SEHNR and FQNEAQ (reference sequence). CDR3: CASRRVDSASTDTQYF. For the CDR3, the DNA is TGTGCCAGCAGGCGAGTCGACTCCGCTAGCACAGATACGCAGTATTTT.

The V and J genes are TRBV19 and TRBJ2-5, with D possibly being TRBD2 (6 bases). CDR1 LNHDA and CDR2 SQIVND come from the germline V gene (reference sequence). The CDR3 contains 15 residues. V was pared by 5 bases and J by 4 bases, with 17 bases between. CDR3 bases: TGTGCCAGTAGTGTGGGTGTCGGGAGAGGAGAGACCCAGTACTTC. Protein sequence: CASSVGVGRGETQYF.

The chain uses TRBV15 and TRBJ2-1; D possibly corresponds to TRBD2 (6 bases). Per the germline V gene, CDR1 is LNHNV and CDR2 is YYDKDF (reference sequence). V lost 0 bases, J lost 2 bases, and 14 bases lay in between. This CDR3 is built from 17 residues. The CDR3 reads CATSRDSERVTYNEQFF. The DNA of the CDR3 is TGTGCCACCAGCAGAGATTCAGAGCGGGTTACCTACAATGAGCAGTTCTTC.

This chain joins TRBV4-3 and TRBJ2-3, with D perhaps matching TRBD1 (5 bases). Germline V gives CDR1 LGHNA, CDR2 YSLEER. CDR3 size: 14 residues. V lost 1 base and J 3 bases, leaving 8 bases between the germline ends. The CDR3 sequence is CASSQVAGTDTQYF. The CDR3 bases are TGCGCCAGCAGCCAAGTGGCAGGGACAGATACGCAGTATTTT.

The chain employs TRBV30 and TRBJ1-5, with 7 bases that match TRBD1. The CDR3 loop spans 12 amino acids. Germline V gives CDR1 GTSNPN, CDR2 SVGIG (reference sequence). For the CDR3, the DNA is TGTGCGGAGGGACAGAACAATCAGCCCCAGCATTTT. Translating it yields CAEGQNNQPQHF.

The V and J genes are TRBV28 and TRBJ2-7, with D perhaps TRBD1 (5 bases). Trimming removed 5 bases from V and 3 bases from J, with 11 bases in between. In germline, CDR1 is MDHEN, CDR2 SYDVKM. The CDR3 has 13 residues. DNA for the CDR3: TGTGCCAGCAGTCTGCAGGGAAGCTACGAGCAGTACTTC. As protein: CASSLQGSYEQYF.

The rearrangement links TRBV28 to TRBJ1-1; TRBD1 matches 9 bases. The J segment lost 1 base and the V segment lost 2 bases, leaving 8 bases of the junction unmatched. This CDR3 has 17 amino acids. Germline V gives CDR1 MDHEN, CDR2 SYDVKM. CDR3 in DNA: TGTGCCAGCAGTTTACCTCAACAGGGGGCATCGAACACTGAAGCTTTCTTT. It translates to CASSLPQQGASNTEAFF.

The V and J genes are TRBV19 and TRBJ2-2, with D perhaps TRBD1 (5 bases). The V end lost 4 bases, the J end lost 0 bases, and 12 bases lay between the germline ends. The CDR3 is made up of 16 amino acids. Looked up from germline, CDR1 is LNHDA and CDR2 is SQIVND (reference sequence). The CDR3 coding sequence is TGTGCCAGTAGTACCGAGACAGAAACGAACACCGGGGAGCTGTTTTTT. Translating gives CASSTETETNTGELFF. Full variable domain (missing parts from reference TRBV19 and TRBJ2-2): DGGITQSPKYLFRKEGQNVTLSCEQNLNHDAMYWYRQDPGQGLRLIYYSQIVNDFQKGDIAEGYSVSREKKESFPLTVTSAQKNPTAFYLCASSTETETNTGELFFGEGSRLTVL.

This clone was seen only a few times. The chain has TRBV18 and TRBJ1-1; tentative D call: TRBD1 (6 bases). Trimming cost V 3 bases and J 8 bases, with 10 bases left between them. Germline V gene sequence: CDR1 KGHSH, CDR2 LQKENI. The CDR3 is made up of 12 amino acids. CDR3 sequence reads: CASSPDRNEAFF. CDR3 in DNA: TGTGCCAGCTCACCGGACAGAAACGAAGCTTTCTTT.

The chain carries TRBV7-2 and TRBJ2-7; tentative D call: TRBD1 (5 bases). CDR3 length: 14 residues. Germline CDR1 is SGHTA and CDR2 is FQGNSA. Trimming pared 3 bases from V and 0 bases from J, leaving 9 bases between. Written as DNA, the CDR3 is TGTGCCAGCAGCTTTGCAGGGCGCTCCTACGAGCAGTACTTC. Its translation is CASSFAGRSYEQYF.

This chain connects TRBV18 to TRBJ2-1, with TRBD2 matching over 14 bases. Germline CDR1 and CDR2: KGHSH and LQKENI. V lost 0 bases, J lost 1 base, and 5 bases stayed unmatched. CDR3 size: 19 residues. The CDR3 DNA reads as TGTGCCAGCTCACCACCGACTAGCGGGAGGGCGAAGTCCTACAATGAGCAGTTCTTC. Its protein is CASSPPTSGRAKSYNEQFF. Variable domain in full (rest from reference TRBV18 and TRBJ2-1): NAGVMQNPRHLVRRRGQEARLRCSPMKGHSHVYWYRQLPEEGLKFMVYLQKENIIDESGMPKERFSAEFPKEGPSILRIQQVVRGDSAAYFCASSPPTSGRAKSYNEQFFGPGTRLTVL.

Many counts were recorded for this clone. This chain uses TRBV7-9 with TRBJ2-1; possible D gene TRBD2, 6 bases. CDR1 is SEHNR, CDR2 FQNEAQ, per germline (reference sequence). Trimming pared 6 bases from V and 8 bases from J, leaving 14 bases between. The CDR3 sequence is 13 residues long. This CDR3 is CASRQLALDEQFF. In DNA form, the CDR3 reads TGTGCCAGCAGACAGCTAGCGTTGGATGAGCAGTTCTTC.